This passage covers 16 T cell receptor beta chains from one sample sequenced in a study of siplizumab effects on memory and regulatory T cells (dated by TCRdb to 2018 to 2020). Receptors were amplified or captured by the immunoSEQ multiplex PCR assay. TCRdb retrieved this table from immuneACCESS and kept in-frame rearrangements only. Not all clones are present; in checked studies, unresolved V genes account for under half, and no reason is known for the remainder. Here the sample has about 56,000 clones; just over 95% occur a single time. The top ten constitute 0.85% to 1.4% of the sample. Sequencing was performed on naive CD8+ T cells sorted from blood. The cell subset or site label on this specimen signifies: unstimulated naive T cells. Source of these receptors: a human donor in good health.

The chain recombines TRBV27 with TRBJ1-4; no definite D call. Trimming pared 3 bases from V and 4 bases from J, leaving 9 bases between. Germline V CDR1 and CDR2: MNHEY, SMNVEV (reference sequence). There are 14 residues in the CDR3. The CDR3 region is CASSFDRDNEKLFF. The CDR3 nucleotides are TGTGCCAGCAGTTTCGATAGGGATAATGAAAAACTGTTTTTT. Drawing the rest from reference TRBV27 and TRBJ1-4, the complete variable domain is EAQVTQNPRYLITVTGKKLTVTCSQNMNHEYMSWYRQDPGLGLRQIYYSMNVEVTDKGDVPEGYKVSRKEKRNFPLILESPSPNQTSLYFCASSFDRDNEKLFFGSGTQLSVL.

This chain joins TRBV6-1 and TRBJ2-5, with 7 bases matching TRBD2. The CDR3 spans 16 residues. V lost 1 base and J lost 5; bases outside the gene matches: 10. The germline CDR1 and CDR2 sequences are MNHNS and SASEGT. CDR3 DNA sequence: TGTGCCAGCAGTGAAGGCGAGGGAGGGCCCATGGAGACCCAGTACTTC. Protein: CASSEGEGGPMETQYF.

The V gene is TRBV30, the J gene TRBJ1-2, with a weak D call TRBD1 (6 bases). This CDR3 has 13 residues. Trimming stripped 1 base from V and 4 bases from J, with 10 bases between. Germline V lookup: CDR1 GTSNPN, CDR2 SVGIG (reference sequence). In DNA form, the CDR3 reads TGTGCCTGGAGTGCAGGGGCAAGCTATGGCTACACCTTC. Translated, it gives CAWSAGASYGYTF.

This chain links TRBV7-9 with TRBJ2-7; 8 nucleotides align to TRBD1. Trimming at V came to 4 bases and at J to 0 bases, leaving 2 bases not matched to a gene. Germline CDR1 reads SEHNR; CDR2 reads FQNEAQ (reference sequence). This CDR3 spans 14 amino acids. The CDR3 DNA reads as TGTGCCAGCAGCTGGGACAGGAGCTCCTACGAGCAGTACTTC. This codes for CASSWDRSSYEQYF.

This chain links TRBV19 with TRBJ2-7, with a tentative D call TRBD2 (5 bases). The CDR3 spans 13 residues. The V end was cut by 1 base, the J end by 2 bases, with 6 bases between. CDR1 is LNHDA and CDR2 is SQIVND in the germline V gene (reference sequence). CDR3 in amino acids: CASSIATTYEQYF. The CDR3 nucleotides are TGTGCCAGTAGTATAGCGACTACCTACGAGCAGTACTTC. The variable domain in full, completed from reference TRBV19 and TRBJ2-7, reads DGGITQSPKYLFRKEGQNVTLSCEQNLNHDAMYWYRQDPGQGLRLIYYSQIVNDFQKGDIAEGYSVSREKKESFPLTVTSAQKNPTAFYLCASSIATTYEQYFGPGTRLTVT.

The chain carries TRBV6-1 and TRBJ2-7; perhaps D is TRBD1 or TRBD2 (5 bases each). CDR3 length equals 12 residues. The germline CDR1 and CDR2 sequences are MNHNS and SASEGT. Trimming stripped 5 bases from V and 2 bases from J, with 7 bases between. Here the CDR3 DNA reads TGTGCCAGCAGTTCGGGGCCCTACGAGCAGTACTTC. Its protein product is CASSSGPYEQYF.

The V gene is TRBV27, the J gene TRBJ1-5; a weak D match, TRBD1 (5 bases). This CDR3 region has 14 residues. Between the trimmed V and J ends, which lost 2 bases and 5 bases, there was a span of 10 bases. Germline V gene data show CDR1 as MNHEY and CDR2 as SMNVEV (reference sequence). CDR3 sequence (DNA): TGTGCCAGCAGTTTACGGCCAGGGTATCAGCCCCAGCATTTT. Translating gives CASSLRPGYQPQHF.

This chain links TRBV30 with TRBJ2-1, with 9 bases that match TRBD1. Germline trimming cut 0 bases from V and 7 bases from J; bases unmatched to any gene: 4. Germline-derived CDR1 and CDR2 are GTSNPN and SVGIG (reference sequence). The CDR3 covers 14 residues. Here the CDR3 DNA reads TGTGCCTGGAGTGTGGGGACAGGGCTGAATGAGCAGTTCTTC. It encodes CAWSVGTGLNEQFF.

The CDR3 nucleotides read TGTGCCAGCAGCCGTCGTGGGGTCGGCTCCTACAATGAGCAGTTCTTC. It codes for CASSRRGVGSYNEQFF. The rearrangement uses TRBV7-9 and TRBJ2-1; no clear D gene. V gave up 5 bases and J gave up 0 bases, with 14 bases separating them. Germline CDR1 and CDR2: SEHNR and FQNEAQ (reference sequence). There are 16 residues in the CDR3. The variable domain in full, with the rest retrieved from reference TRBV7-9 and TRBJ2-1, is DTGVSQNPRHKITKRGQNVTFRCDPISEHNRLYWYRQTLGQGPEFLTYFQNEAQLEKSRLLSDRFSAERPKGSFSTLEIQRTEQGDSAMYLCASSRRGVGSYNEQFFGPGTRLTVL.

A note on this clone: Other DNA sequences of this sample code for an identical CDR3. This chain joins TRBV27 and TRBJ2-7, with a possible D match to TRBD1 (5 bases). This CDR3 spans 14 amino acids. V lost 4 bases, J lost 4 bases, and 14 bases lay in between. The germline gives CDR1 MNHEY, CDR2 SMNVEV (reference sequence). The CDR3 loop is CASSSAGLGYEQYF. The CDR3 DNA reads as TGTGCCAGCAGTTCAGCAGGGCTGGGATACGAGCAGTACTTC.

The chain carries TRBV2 and TRBJ2-7; 11 nucleotides line up with TRBD1. The CDR3 spans 15 residues. CDR1 is SNHLY, CDR2 FYNNEI, per germline. V gave up 6 bases and J gave up 5 bases; unmatched junction bases: 9. CDR3 residues: CASRPGTGGLHEQYF. CDR3 DNA: TGTGCCAGCAGACCTGGGACAGGGGGTCTCCACGAGCAGTACTTC.

The V gene is TRBV14, the J gene TRBJ2-7; D remains ambiguous. The V end was cut by 0 bases, the J end by 4 bases, with 13 bases between. The CDR3 covers 15 residues. Germline assignment: CDR1 SGHDN and CDR2 FVKESK. The CDR3 DNA reads as TGTGCCAGCAGCCAAGATCTGGCAGGCCCGTACGAGCAGTACTTC. Its translation is CASSQDLAGPYEQYF.

This sequence joins TRBV11-3 and TRBJ2-1, with D possibly being TRBD2 (6 bases). Between the trimmed V and J ends, which lost 10 bases and 0 bases, there was a span of 13 bases. There are 14 residues in the CDR3. Germline V gives CDR1 SGHNT, CDR2 YENEEA. The CDR3 DNA sequence: TGTGCCACCTCAGGAGGGAGCTCCTACAATGAGCAGTTCTTC. This encodes CATSGGSSYNEQFF.

DNA for the CDR3: TGTGCCAGTAGTCCCGTGGGCTCTGGGGCCAACGTCCTGACTTTC. Translating it yields CASSPVGSGANVLTF. The chain carries TRBV19 and TRBJ2-6; D is undetermined. Germline V gives CDR1 LNHDA, CDR2 SQIVND (reference sequence). V gave up 5 bases and J gave up 0 bases, with 8 bases separating them. The CDR3 has 15 residues.

The chain combines TRBV4-3 with TRBJ2-7, with 7 bases matching TRBD2. The CDR3 length is 16 residues. V shed 0 bases, J shed 3 bases, and the junction held 8 bases outside the gene matches. Germline V CDR1 and CDR2: LGHNA, YSLEER. CDR3 protein: CASSQERRLAVYEQYF. CDR3 DNA sequence: TGCGCCAGCAGCCAAGAGCGTAGGCTAGCGGTCTACGAGCAGTACTTC.

The rearrangement joins TRBV9 to TRBJ2-5; 9 bases agree with TRBD2. CDR3 size: 16 residues. The V segment lost 4 bases and the J segment 2 bases; nucleotides outside the gene matches: 9. The germline V gene has CDR1 SGDLS and CDR2 YYNGEE. CDR3: CASSPGGREGQETQYF. DNA of the CDR3: TGTGCCAGCAGCCCAGGGGGGCGGGAGGGACAAGAGACCCAGTACTTC.